The 10 T cell receptor beta chains below were found in one sample sequenced in a study of PD-1 blockade in classical Hodgkin lymphoma. Time point of the sample: newly diagnosed, previously untreated cHL patient sample. The repertoire was sequenced with immunoSEQ multiplex PCR; TCRdb's copy has only in-frame clones and lacks some. This sample has tens of thousands of clones, with approximately 93% found just once. The sequencing sample was made of peripheral blood mononuclear cells (PBMCs). These receptors were collected from a human donor with classical Hodgkin lymphoma.

The sample holds a few counts of this clone. The chain is built from TRBV29-1 and TRBJ2-4; no clear D. Trimming left V 3 bases short and J 9 bases short, with 21 bases between. The length of the CDR3 is 15 residues. CDR1 SQVTM and CDR2 ANQGSEA come from the germline V gene. For the CDR3, the DNA is TGCAGCGTTGAGGGTTTTTCCAAGGGTACTATCATTCAGTACTTC. Its translation is CSVEGFSKGTIIQYF.

The gene calls are TRBV4-1 and TRBJ2-3; TRBD1 matches 9 bases. Germline V CDR1 and CDR2: MGHRA, YSYEKL. The CDR3 length is 14 residues. Trimming at V came to 4 bases and at J to 5 bases, leaving 4 bases not matched to a gene. This chain's CDR3 is CASSPGTGRDTQYF. The CDR3 DNA sequence: TGCGCCAGCAGCCCCGGGACAGGGAGAGATACGCAGTATTTT.

The V gene is TRBV28, the J gene TRBJ2-5, with 11 bases that match TRBD1. CDR3 size: 16 residues. The germline V gene encodes CDR1 MDHEN and CDR2 SYDVKM. Trimming removed 3 bases from V and 5 bases from J; junction bases left unmatched: 8. The CDR3 loop reads CASSFGDRGGSETQYF. The CDR3 region has the DNA TGTGCCAGCAGTTTTGGGGACAGGGGGGGATCGGAGACCCAGTACTTC.

The chain employs TRBV6-1 and TRBJ1-3; no firm D call. The length of the CDR3 is 16 residues. Germline values: CDR1 MNHNS, CDR2 SASEGT. V was cut by 0 bases and J by 0 bases, with 9 bases left in between. CDR3 sequence reads: CASSEAGSSSGNTIYF. The CDR3 coding sequence is TGTGCCAGCAGTGAAGCGGGCAGCAGCTCTGGAAACACCATATATTTT.

The chain employs TRBV29-1 and TRBJ1-1, with a weak D call TRBD1 (5 bases). CDR3 size: 15 residues. The V gene's germline CDR1 is SQVTM and CDR2 ANQGSEA. Trimming stripped 4 bases from V and 1 base from J, with 16 bases between. CDR3 protein: CSVVLRGMANTEAFF. The CDR3 DNA is TGCAGCGTTGTTCTTCGGGGGATGGCGAACACTGAAGCTTTCTTT.

The J gene is TRBJ2-1, the V gene TRBV6-6, with D unclear. Looked up from germline, CDR1 is MNHNY and CDR2 is SVGAGI (reference sequence). Between the trimmed V and J ends, which lost 4 bases and 0 bases, there was a span of 7 bases. The CDR3 consists of 14 residues. Written as DNA, the CDR3 is TGTGCCAGCAGTTCAGAAGGCTCCTACAATGAGCAGTTCTTC. As protein: CASSSEGSYNEQFF.

The gene calls are TRBV7-9 and TRBJ2-1; D may be TRBD2 (6 bases). The V and J ends lost 4 bases and 0 bases respectively, with 13 bases between them. Germline V gives CDR1 SEHNR, CDR2 FQNEAQ (reference sequence). The CDR3 runs to 16 residues. The CDR3 reads CASSSGLKSSYNEQFF. Here the CDR3 DNA reads TGTGCCAGCAGCTCGGGACTCAAGAGCTCCTACAATGAGCAGTTCTTC.

V and J are TRBV5-4 and TRBJ2-5; 9 bases are a match to TRBD2. Germline CDR1 and CDR2: SGHNT and YYREEE (reference sequence). V was clipped by 1 base and J by 2 bases; unmatched bases: 6. This CDR3 region has 16 residues. CDR3 residues: CASSLSLSGGQETQYF. The CDR3 DNA reads as TGTGCCAGCAGCTTGTCTCTAAGCGGGGGGCAAGAGACCCAGTACTTC.

The chain uses TRBV5-8 and TRBJ2-5; 10 bases align to TRBD2. V was clipped by 2 bases and J by 0 bases; unmatched bases: 4. Germline V gene data show CDR1 as SGHTS and CDR2 as YDEGEE. The CDR3 spans 16 residues. The CDR3 bases are TGTGCCAGCAGCTTTTTACTAGCGGGGTACCAAGAGACCCAGTACTTC. This translates into CASSFLLAGYQETQYF.

This rearrangement joins TRBV2 to TRBJ1-2, with 7 bases fitting TRBD1. The CDR3 length is 14 residues. CDR1 SNHLY and CDR2 FYNNEI come from the germline V gene. V was pared by 5 bases and J by 2 bases, with 5 bases of the junction left unmatched. The CDR3 nucleotides are TGTGCCAGCAGTAGGACAGGAATAAACTATGGCTACACCTTC. Its translation: CASSRTGINYGYTF.